Below are 27 T cell receptor beta chains sequenced from a single sample in a study of vaccination and CD4 T cells after COVID-19. The treatment is: approximately 9-day PBMC culture with coronavirus spike peptide pools or control peptides (ViraFEST assay). What these receptors recognize is not known. The study sequenced cultured CD4+ T cell DNA using the Oncomine TCR Beta short-read assay. TCRdb redid the calling of the PCR reads with MiXCR, one entry per CDR3 protein. The data hold over 12,000 distinct CDR3 sequences, with around 57% observed a single time. Sequenced input: CD4+ T cells from blood, cultured in vitro. The receptor source for this set is a human donor who had recovered from COVID-19.

V is TRBV20-1 and J is TRBJ2-5; the match to TRBD2 covers 8 bases. Germline loops: CDR1 DFQATT, CDR2 SNEGSKA (reference sequence). With V trimmed by 1 base and J by 5 bases, 12 bases remained unmatched. The CDR3 sequence is 16 residues long. This CDR3 is CSARGGGRGTSETQYF. CDR3 in DNA: TGCAGTGCTAGAGGAGGGGGGCGGGGGACTAGTGAGACCCAGTACTTC.

The genes are TRBV7-2 and TRBJ2-5; D unclear. The CDR3 totals 13 residues. The V gene's germline CDR1 is SGHTA and CDR2 FQGNSA. V dropped 5 bases and J dropped 2 bases, with 9 bases sitting between them. As DNA, the CDR3 is TGTGCCAGCAGCACCTCGAAACAAGAGACCCAGTACTTC. Translated: CASSTSKQETQYF.

In regard to this clonotype: Relative to the germline gene, one junction end is altered; a read error may explain this. J is TRBJ2-1 and V is TRBV27; TRBD2 might be the D (5 bases). The germline CDR1 and CDR2 sequences are MNHEY and SMNVEV (reference sequence). The CDR3 spans 17 residues. CDR3 sequence: CASSSAAKRRSYNEQFF. The DNA of the CDR3 is TGTGCCAGCAGTTCCGCGGCTAAGCGGCGTTCTTACAATGAACAGTTCTTC.

This clonotype was seen a few times. V is TRBV27 and J is TRBJ2-5; D gene unclear. The CDR3 is made up of 13 amino acids. The germline gives CDR1 MNHEY, CDR2 SMNVEV (reference sequence). V was pared by 4 bases and J by 5 bases, with 11 bases between. CDR3 nucleotide sequence: TGTGCCAGCAGTTCACCCCCCCGGGAGACCCAGTACTTC. This codes for CASSSPPRETQYF.

There are a few counts of this clonotype. The gene calls are TRBV7-9 and TRBJ2-5; 10 bases map to TRBD2. After removal of 8 bases from V and 4 bases from J, the junction contained 4 bases not matched to a gene. This CDR3 has 13 amino acids. CDR1 and CDR2 (germline): SEHNR, FQNEAQ (reference sequence). DNA for the CDR3: TGTGCCAGCGCTAGCGGGAGCCGAGAGACCCAGTACTTC. Translating gives CASASGSRETQYF.

The CDR3 nucleotides read TGCAGCGCCCTGGGGACAGTCGGTTCCGGGACCGGGGAGCTGTTTTTT. Amino acids: CSALGTVGSGTGELFF. The chain recombines TRBV29-1 with TRBJ2-2; the match to TRBD1 covers 7 bases. The CDR3 runs to 16 residues. Per germline, CDR1 SQVTM and CDR2 ANQGSEA. After removal of 7 bases from V and 5 bases from J, the junction contained 16 bases not matched to a gene.

The chain recombines TRBV6-1 with TRBJ2-1; no reliable D call. The CDR3 runs 12 residues. Trimming removed 5 bases at V and 8 bases at J, with 10 bases between. Germline CDR1 MNHNS, CDR2 SASEGT. CDR3 sequence (DNA): TGTGCCAGCAGTCCACGGGTGGATGAGCAGTTCTTC. Its protein is CASSPRVDEQFF.

This clonotype was counted between two and nine times. This chain links TRBV10-3 with TRBJ2-3; weak D call: TRBD2 (5 bases). This CDR3 spans 15 amino acids. CDR1 and CDR2 (germline): ENHRY, SYGVKD. Trimming removed 0 bases from V and 1 base from J, with 8 bases in between. The CDR3 nucleotides read TGTGCCATCAGTGAGTCCGAGGGAGGCACAGATACGCAGTATTTT. It specifies CAISESEGGTDTQYF.

The genes are TRBV7-9 and TRBJ2-5; 8 nucleotides line up with TRBD2. After removal of 1 base from V and 0 bases from J, the junction contained 1 base not matched to a gene. This CDR3 spans 15 amino acids. CDR1 is SEHNR, CDR2 FQNEAQ, per germline (reference sequence). The CDR3 DNA reads TGTGCCAGCAGCTTAGTGACTAGCGACCAAGAGACCCAGTACTTC. Translating gives CASSLVTSDQETQYF.

The chain is built from TRBV12-3 or TRBV12-4 and TRBJ2-2; D gene unclear. The CDR3 consists of 14 residues. Trimming removed 7 bases from V and 0 bases from J, with 9 bases in between. CDR3 coding DNA: TGTGCCAGCACCCCCCTAGCGAACACCGGGGAGCTGTTTTTT. This codes for CASTPLANTGELFF.

V gene TRBV20-1 combines with J gene TRBJ2-3; D not resolved. CDR3 length: 14 amino acids. From germline, CDR1 is DFQATT and CDR2 SNEGSKA (reference sequence). V lost 3 bases to trimming and J lost 0 bases, with 10 bases between them. This chain's CDR3 is CSASGIPSTDTQYF. The CDR3 nucleotides are TGCAGTGCTAGTGGAATCCCAAGCACAGATACGCAGTATTTT.

The rearrangement links TRBV6-1 to TRBJ2-2; 9 bases line up with TRBD1. With 6 bases clipped from V and 6 bases from J, the junction kept 5 bases outside the gene matches. CDR3 length equals 14 residues. Germline CDR1 is MNHNS and CDR2 is SASEGT. CDR3 nucleotide sequence: TGTGCCAGCAGCCGACAGGGGGGTGCCGGGGAGCTGTTTTTT. Translation gives CASSRQGGAGELFF.

Regarding this clonotype: At one of its ends the junction is not consistent with the germline gene, which may arise from a read error. The chain links TRBV5-8 to TRBJ2-3; 11 nucleotides line up with TRBD2. This CDR3 has 16 residues. The V gene's germline CDR1 is SGHTS and CDR2 YDEGEE. CDR3 sequence (DNA): TGTGCCAGCAGGGTAGCGGGAGGGAGTCCCACAGGTACGCAGTATTTT. It is translated as CASRVAGGSPTGTQYF.

This clonotype was seen only a few times. The chain uses TRBV20-1 and TRBJ1-6, with D hard to call. CDR1 is DFQATT and CDR2 is SNEGSKA in the germline V gene (reference sequence). This CDR3 is built from 13 residues. Deletions cut 0 bases from V and 10 bases from J, with 10 bases between. The CDR3 loop is CSAREAVWSPLHF. The CDR3 DNA sequence: TGCAGTGCTAGAGAGGCTGTATGGTCACCCCTCCACTTT.

The V and J genes are TRBV20-1 and TRBJ1-2, with 9 nucleotides matching TRBD1. Germline CDR1 and CDR2: DFQATT and SNEGSKA (reference sequence). The V gene end was trimmed by 5 bases and the J gene end by 4 bases; junction bases not matched to a gene: 5. The CDR3 is made up of 13 amino acids. The CDR3 sequence is CSASSQGAYGYTF. The CDR3 region has the DNA TGCAGTGCTTCCTCACAGGGGGCCTATGGCTACACCTTC.

This clonotype has just a few counts. This chain connects TRBV27 to TRBJ2-1; D could derive from TRBD1 or TRBD2 (5 bases each). Germline CDR1 is MNHEY and CDR2 is SMNVEV (reference sequence). The CDR3 contains 15 residues. V was pared by 4 bases and J by 8 bases, with 18 bases between. The CDR3 coding sequence is TGTGCCAGCAGTTCCCTCGGGACCCATGAGTATGAGCAGTTCTTC. Translation: CASSSLGTHEYEQFF.

The chain recombines TRBV9 with TRBJ2-6; D possibly corresponds to TRBD2 (5 bases). Between the trimmed V and J ends, which lost 4 bases and 1 base, there was a span of 12 bases. The CDR3 runs 16 residues. Germline V gives CDR1 SGDLS, CDR2 YYNGEE. CDR3 DNA: TGTGCCAGCAGCACCCGTCGCGGGTCTGGGGCCAACGTCCTGACTTTC. It translates to CASSTRRGSGANVLTF.

The gene calls are TRBV12-5 and TRBJ2-5; D unclear. CDR1 LGHNT and CDR2 FRNRAP come from the germline V gene. The CDR3 consists of 11 residues. Trimming stripped 2 bases from V and 7 bases from J, with 5 bases between. This CDR3 is CASGLSGTQYF. The CDR3 nucleotides read TGTGCTAGTGGTTTGTCTGGGACCCAGTACTTC. Filled out from reference TRBV12-5 and TRBJ2-5, the complete variable domain reads DARVTQTPRHKVTEMGQEVTMRCQPILGHNTVFWYRQTMMQGLELLAYFRNRAPLDDSGMPKDRFSAEMPDATLATLKIQPSEPRDSAVYFCASGLSGTQYFGPGTRLLVL.

The V call is TRBV30, the J call TRBJ1-5; D ambiguous. Germline V lookup: CDR1 GTSNPN, CDR2 SVGIG (reference sequence). This CDR3 contains 15 residues. V was clipped by 0 bases and J by 1 base, with 10 bases between them. The chain's CDR3 is CAWSVGIVSNQPQHF. The CDR3 bases are TGTGCCTGGAGTGTGGGGATTGTCAGCAATCAGCCCCAGCATTTT. Full variable domain (rest looked up from reference TRBV30 and TRBJ1-5): SQTIHQWPATLVQPVGSPLSLECTVEGTSNPNLYWYRQAAGRGLQLLFYSVGIGQISSEVPQNLSASRPQDRQFILSSKKLLLSDSGFYLCAWSVGIVSNQPQHFGDGTRLSIL.

V and J are TRBV18 and TRBJ2-3; 7 bases line up with TRBD1. Germline V gene data show CDR1 as KGHSH and CDR2 as LQKENI. The CDR3 runs to 15 residues. Trimming at V came to 1 base and at J to 4 bases, leaving 5 bases not matched to a gene. The CDR3 DNA reads TGTGCCAGCTCACCACTTTACAGGGGTGCAGATACGCAGTATTTT. It is translated as CASSPLYRGADTQYF.

J is TRBJ2-5 and V is TRBV30; 9 nucleotides agree with TRBD2. This CDR3 has 16 amino acids. Trimming cost V 3 bases and J 5 bases; bases outside gene matches: 13. Per germline, CDR1 GTSNPN and CDR2 SVGIG (reference sequence). The CDR3 loop is CAWRTPQAGGRETQYF. The CDR3 coding sequence is TGTGCCTGGAGGACCCCTCAGGCGGGGGGGCGGGAGACCCAGTACTTC.

The rearrangement joins TRBV28 to TRBJ1-1, with 9 bases fitting TRBD1. Germline V gene data show CDR1 as MDHEN and CDR2 as SYDVKM. CDR3 length: 16 amino acids. The ends lost 5 bases at V and 3 bases at J; junction bases unmatched: 10. As DNA, the CDR3 is TGTGCCAGCAGTGTACCCCACACAGGGGGCTACACTGAAGCTTTCTTT. This translates into CASSVPHTGGYTEAFF.

This clonotype was picked up a small number of times. The chain links TRBV6-2 or TRBV6-3 to TRBJ2-3; D not resolved. Germline lookup yields CDR1 MNHEY and CDR2 SVGEGT. V was shortened by 2 bases and J by 8 bases, with 23 bases between the two germline ends. CDR3 length: 17 amino acids. CDR3 region: CASSYANARSLSPTQYF. CDR3 nucleotides: TGTGCCAGCAGTTACGCCAATGCGAGGAGCCTCTCGCCTACGCAGTATTTT.

This chain links TRBV20-1 with TRBJ2-1; 7 nucleotides agree with TRBD2. Germline V gene data show CDR1 as DFQATT and CDR2 as SNEGSKA (reference sequence). Germline trimming cut 1 base from V and 6 bases from J; bases unmatched to any gene: 6. This CDR3 contains 14 residues. CDR3 sequence reads: CSARVWGRVNEQFF. CDR3 nucleotide sequence: TGCAGTGCTAGAGTCTGGGGGAGGGTCAATGAGCAGTTCTTC.

This clonotype was recorded a few times. The J gene is TRBJ1-2, the V gene TRBV20-1, with no clear D. V was pared by 3 bases and J by 4 bases, with 12 bases between. This CDR3 is 13 amino acids long. Germline CDR1 DFQATT, CDR2 SNEGSKA (reference sequence). The CDR3 region is CSASQDVGYGYTF. DNA of the CDR3: TGCAGTGCTAGCCAGGACGTAGGCTATGGCTACACCTTC.

There are a few counts of this clonotype. The chain uses TRBV6-1 and TRBJ1-3; D remains ambiguous. Germline CDR1 and CDR2: MNHNS and SASEGT. This CDR3 is built from 17 residues. V lost 6 bases, J lost 0 bases, and 18 bases lay in between. CDR3 region: CASRPGGGSTSGNTIYF. For the CDR3, the DNA is TGTGCCAGCAGGCCCGGAGGAGGGTCTACCTCTGGAAACACCATATATTTT.

V usage is TRBV30 and J usage is TRBJ1-5; D may be TRBD1 (5 bases). This CDR3 is built from 13 residues. CDR1 and CDR2 from the germline V gene are GTSNPN and SVGIG (reference sequence). Trimming pared 1 base from V and 5 bases from J, leaving 9 bases between. CDR3 sequence reads: CAWSGGPYQPQHF. The CDR3 DNA is TGTGCCTGGAGTGGGGGACCATATCAGCCCCAGCATTTT. The full variable domain, with the rest looked up from reference TRBV30 and TRBJ1-5, is SQTIHQWPATLVQPVGSPLSLECTVEGTSNPNLYWYRQAAGRGLQLLFYSVGIGQISSEVPQNLSASRPQDRQFILSSKKLLLSDSGFYLCAWSGGPYQPQHFGDGTRLSIL.